What follows are 18 T cell receptor beta chains derived from one specimen sequenced in a study of breast tumors, draining lymph nodes, adjacent tissues. Samples came from axillary lymph nodes draining the breast cancer. Via MiXCR, TCRdb re-called the multiplex PCR reads, giving one row per CDR3 protein. The repertoire holds over 250,000 distinct CDR3 sequences, roughly 30% seen once, with roughly 1.1% in the top ten. Sequencing used axillary lymph node tissue. The receptor source for this set is a female donor with breast cancer. Some clones in this sample may be carry-over from other donors' samples.

The chain couples TRBV11-2 to TRBJ2-5, with 12 bases lining up with TRBD2. The CDR3 length is 15 residues. After removal of 0 bases from V and 5 bases from J, the junction contained 1 base not matched to a gene. Germline CDR1 SGHAT, CDR2 FQNNGV. The CDR3 region has the DNA TGTGCCAGCAGCTTAGAGGGGACTAGCGGGGAGACCCAGTACTTC. Translation gives CASSLEGTSGETQYF.

In the case of this clonotype: A single base separates this from a much larger clone, so it may be a read error. The chain links TRBV7-2 to TRBJ2-7; TRBD1 matches at 7 bases. The CDR3 is 17 amino acids. The germline gives CDR1 SGHTA, CDR2 FQGNSA. V shed 3 bases, J shed 8 bases, and the junction held 19 bases outside the gene matches. The CDR3 sequence is CASSLVIWQGVLRQQYF. As DNA, the CDR3 is TGTGCCAGCAGCTTGGTAATCTGGCAGGGGGTGCTGAGGCAGCAGTACTTC.

This clonotype was observed at least ten times. The chain is built from TRBV7-2 and TRBJ2-7, with D possibly matching TRBD2 (5 bases). The CDR3 runs 12 residues. Per germline, CDR1 SGHTA and CDR2 FQGNSA. The CDR3 region has the DNA TGTGCTAGCCGCGGGCCAACCTACGAGCAGTACTTC. It translates to CASRGPTYEQYF.

Many counts were recorded for this clonotype. This chain uses TRBV6-2 or TRBV6-3 with TRBJ1-5; 7 positions match TRBD1. The J segment lost 5 bases and the V segment lost 8 bases, leaving 15 bases of the junction unmatched. The germline V gene encodes CDR1 MNHEY and CDR2 SVGEGT. CDR3 size: 16 residues. The CDR3 DNA reads as TGTGCCAGCCGCCAGATGCTCTGGACAGGCCATCAGCCCCAGCATTTT. This gives the protein CASRQMLWTGHQPQHF.

Regarding this clonotype: The junction and the germline gene differ at one end; a read error may be behind it. The chain has TRBV5-4 and TRBJ2-2; a weak D match, TRBD2 (6 bases). The CDR3 consists of 18 residues. Germline assignment: CDR1 SGHNT and CDR2 YYREEE (reference sequence). The CDR3: CASSQDLVGRGETGELFF. In DNA, the CDR3 is TGCGCCAGCAGCCAAGATTTGGTGGGGCGCGGGGAGACCGGGGAGCTGTTTTTT. Together with reference TRBV5-4 and TRBJ2-2, the CDR3 gives the full variable domain: ETGVTQSPTHLIKTRGQQVTLRCSSQSGHNTVSWYQQALGQGPQFIFQYYREEENGRGNFPPRFSGLQFPNYSSELNVNALELDDSALYLCASSQDLVGRGETGELFFGEGSRLTVL.

This clonotype occurred many times. The rearrangement links TRBV15 to TRBJ1-2; D unclear. Trimming took 4 bases from V and 3 from J, leaving 12 bases between them. The CDR3 runs 14 residues. Germline V gives CDR1 LNHNV, CDR2 YYDKDF (reference sequence). The CDR3 DNA is TGTGCCACCAGCACCAACAAAAACGACTATGGCTACACCTTC. It specifies CATSTNKNDYGYTF.

CDR3 nucleotides: TGTGCCAGCAGCTTCAGCGGGAGATCTCCTGAGCAGTTCTTC. As protein: CASSFSGRSPEQFF. The rearrangement links TRBV7-9 to TRBJ2-1, with 8 bases lining up with TRBD2. With 3 bases clipped from V and 9 bases from J, the junction kept 7 bases outside the gene matches. Germline loops: CDR1 SEHNR, CDR2 FQNEAQ (reference sequence). CDR3 length: 14 amino acids. The full variable domain, rest sourced from reference TRBV7-9 and TRBJ2-1, is DTGVSQNPRHKITKRGQNVTFRCDPISEHNRLYWYRQTLGQGPEFLTYFQNEAQLEKSRLLSDRFSAERPKGSFSTLEIQRTEQGDSAMYLCASSFSGRSPEQFFGPGTRLTVL.

The chain recombines TRBV30 with TRBJ2-5; possibly TRBD2 for D (6 bases). CDR3 length: 15 residues. CDR1 GTSNPN and CDR2 SVGIG come from the germline V gene (reference sequence). Deletions cut 5 bases from V and 2 bases from J, with 18 bases between. CDR3 protein: CAWGGLGGFQETQYF. The CDR3 DNA reads TGTGCCTGGGGGGGGTTGGGCGGATTTCAAGAGACCCAGTACTTC.

This clonotype was seen ten or more times. This chain uses TRBV20-1 with TRBJ1-4, with 7 nucleotides matching TRBD1. V lost 2 bases and J lost 7; bases outside the gene matches: 7. The length of the CDR3 is 14 residues. The V gene's germline CDR1 is DFQATT and CDR2 SNEGSKA (reference sequence). CDR3 DNA: TGCAGTGCTAGACCTCAGGGGGTCGGTGAAAAACTGTTTTTT. Translating it yields CSARPQGVGEKLFF.

This clonotype was counted only a few times. This CDR3 fails to terminate in the conserved phenylalanine or tryptophan, so it likely reflects a read error. The chain has TRBV20-1 and TRBJ2-1; maybe TRBD2 (6 bases). Germline values: CDR1 DFQATT, CDR2 SNEGSKA (reference sequence). The ends were cut back, 7 bases at V and 9 bases at J, with 19 bases in the middle. This CDR3 is 13 amino acids long. For the CDR3, the DNA is TGCAGTGGAGGGCGGGAAATGGTCGGTGAGCAGTTCCTC. This sequence encodes CSGGREMVGEQFL.

This chain connects TRBV5-1 to TRBJ2-7, with 7 bases lining up with TRBD2. Unmatched junction bases numbered 15, after V lost 4 bases and J lost 2 bases. This CDR3 is 17 amino acids long. Germline V gene sequence: CDR1 SGHRS, CDR2 YFSETQ. CDR3 nucleotide sequence: TGCGCCAGCAGCGGGGGACTTGCGGGGGTGACCCCCTACGAGCAGTACTTC. Protein: CASSGGLAGVTPYEQYF.

J is TRBJ2-7 and V is TRBV10-1, with 9 nucleotides matching TRBD2. The junction had 10 bases not matched to a gene; V was cut back by 3 bases and J by 4 bases. The CDR3 sequence is 16 residues long. The germline gives CDR1 WNHNN, CDR2 SYGVQD (reference sequence). Here the CDR3 reads CASSEETGLALYEQYF. Written as DNA, the CDR3 is TGCGCCAGCAGTGAAGAGACCGGACTAGCGTTATACGAGCAGTACTTC.

Ten or more counts support this clonotype. The chain is built from TRBV18 and TRBJ2-6, with no clear D. Germline values: CDR1 KGHSH, CDR2 LQKENI. The CDR3 consists of 15 residues. V was shortened by 2 bases and J by 0 bases, with 5 bases between the two germline ends. CDR3 sequence (DNA): TGTGCCAGCTCACCAGGTGTCTCTGGGGCCAACGTCCTGACTTTC. The encoded protein is CASSPGVSGANVLTF.

At least ten counts were recorded for this clonotype. The V call is TRBV19, the J call TRBJ2-7, with 12 bases aligning to TRBD1. Germline loops: CDR1 LNHDA, CDR2 SQIVND (reference sequence). Germline trimming cut 5 bases from V and 6 bases from J; bases unmatched to any gene: 8. The CDR3 is made up of 15 amino acids. The CDR3 reads CASSQGTGGLSEQYF. The DNA of the CDR3 is TGTGCCAGTAGTCAAGGGACAGGGGGCCTCTCCGAGCAGTACTTC.

The gene calls are TRBV18 and TRBJ2-1, with D possibly being TRBD2 (5 bases). The CDR3 spans 14 residues. Deletions cut 0 bases from V and 8 bases from J, with 11 bases between. Germline V gives CDR1 KGHSH, CDR2 LQKENI. CDR3 loop: CASSPPSSTYEQFF. The CDR3 DNA follows: TGTGCCAGCTCACCACCTTCTAGCACCTATGAGCAGTTCTTC.

This clonotype was observed at least ten times. V and J are TRBV11-2 and TRBJ2-7, with 14 bases matching TRBD2. Germline CDR1 reads SGHAT; CDR2 reads FQNNGV. After removal of 5 bases from V and 2 bases from J, the junction contained 2 bases not matched to a gene. The CDR3 loop spans 15 amino acids. For the CDR3, the DNA is TGTGCCAGCAGCAGGACTAGCGGGAGGACCTACGAGCAGTACTTC. It yields the protein CASSRTSGRTYEQYF.

In its sample, this clonotype was seen many times. This chain uses TRBV19 with TRBJ2-3; D uncertain. The ends were cut back, 1 base at V and 0 bases at J, with 8 bases in the middle. CDR1 and CDR2 from the germline V gene are LNHDA and SQIVND (reference sequence). This CDR3 spans 15 amino acids. The CDR3 DNA reads TGTGCCAGTAGTATAGTGGCAGCTAGCACAGATACGCAGTATTTT. Its translation is CASSIVAASTDTQYF.

This clonotype appeared many times. CDR3 protein: CASSGGLAGGSYNEQFF. In DNA form, the CDR3 reads TGCGCCAGCAGCGGGGGACTAGCGGGAGGTTCCTACAATGAGCAGTTCTTC. The V call is TRBV5-1, the J call TRBJ2-1; 15 nucleotides align to TRBD2. V gave up 4 bases and J gave up 1 base; unmatched junction bases: 3. Germline loops: CDR1 SGHRS, CDR2 YFSETQ. The CDR3 runs 17 residues.